This TCR beta chain was found in a study of blood T cell repertoires in COVID-19. Produced via immunoSEQ multiplex PCR; TCRdb's table is partial and in-frame only. Of around 53,000 clones in the sample, more than 85% were seen once. This clone is a singleton in its sample. CDR3 length: 14 amino acids. Per the germline V gene, CDR1 is MDHEN and CDR2 is SYDVKM. Trimming cost V 1 base and J 5 bases, with 11 bases left between them. This chain uses TRBV28 with TRBJ2-5; unclear D gene. The sequencing input was peripheral blood. This clonotype was obtained from a human donor in a cohort sampled during active COVID-19. The CDR3 DNA sequence: TGTGCCAGCAGTTTATTCCGGAGTGGGGAGACCCAGTACTTC. Its translation: CASSLFRSGETQYF.